A single T cell receptor (beta chain) is shown here with its context. Its target is not known. Using its own MiXCR run on the 5' RACE reads, TCRdb lists one record per CDR3 protein. The sample has 200,000 to 300,000 distinct CDR3 sequences; roughly 7% are singletons. The sample is drawn from a study of identical twins. Study results and caveats: Invariant MAIT and iNKT cells are populations that could partly confound zero-insertion analyses. Modelling approaches yielded underestimates of out-of-frame TCR alpha sharing between monozygotic twins.

The germline V gene has CDR1 SGHVS and CDR2 FNYEAQ. The CDR3 has 17 amino acids. J was trimmed by 5 bases and V by 5 bases; bases with no gene match: 15. Healthy Caucasians were all of the donors. Another study also made use of these data, one on yellow fever vaccine responses in identical twins. That study adds: Reportedly, twins' vaccine T cell responses looked partly convergent and partly personalized.

Sequencing was carried out using memory (CD45RO+) T cells sorted from blood. The sequence was obtained from a woman aged 18 to 35 in good health. The chain combines TRBV7-6 with TRBJ2-5; 9 nucleotides line up with TRBD1. CDR3 amino acids: CASSPSVGPGQGETQYF. CDR3 sequence (DNA): TGTGCCAGCAGCCCCAGCGTAGGACCGGGACAGGGTGAGACCCAGTACTTC.